One sample yielded the 20 T cell receptor beta chains listed below, sequenced in a study of T cell changes during pregnancy in multiple sclerosis. Repertoires were generated with immunoSEQ multiplex PCR, while TCRdb's copy carries only in-frame clones and drops some. The data contain tens of thousands of clones, approximately 91% of them seen just once; the ten biggest clones take up under 0.7%. The sequencing used CD4+ T cells from peripheral blood mononuclear cells, collected in the first trimester of pregnancy. The receptors were gathered from a female donor with multiple sclerosis, enrolled in a pregnancy study.

The chain couples TRBV5-6 to TRBJ2-5, with TRBD1 matching over 7 bases. This CDR3 comprises 14 residues. V shed 2 bases, J shed 2 bases, and the junction held 3 bases outside the gene matches. Germline values: CDR1 SGHDT, CDR2 YYEEEE. The DNA for the CDR3 is TGTGCCAGCAGCTTTGGACAGGTTCAAGAGACCCAGTACTTC. The encoded protein is CASSFGQVQETQYF.

The chain links TRBV4-1 to TRBJ1-2; 8 positions match TRBD1. Germline lookup yields CDR1 MGHRA and CDR2 YSYEKL. This CDR3 comprises 15 residues. V was pared by 0 bases and J by 3 bases, with 3 bases of the junction left unmatched. The CDR3, as DNA: TGCGCCAGCAGCCAAGATCGGACAGGGCACTATGGCTACACCTTC. This sequence encodes CASSQDRTGHYGYTF.

V and J are TRBV5-1 and TRBJ1-3; weak D call: TRBD1 (6 bases). This CDR3 is 16 amino acids long. From germline, CDR1 is SGHRS and CDR2 YFSETQ. The germline V and J ends were trimmed by 7 bases and 0 bases, with 17 bases remaining between them. The CDR3 DNA follows: TGCGCCAGCGGGCAACAAACAGGGTTCTCTGGAAACACCATATATTTT. Its translation: CASGQQTGFSGNTIYF.

The chain employs TRBV27 and TRBJ2-1, with D perhaps TRBD2 (6 bases). Between the trimmed V and J ends, which lost 4 bases and 15 bases, there was a span of 22 bases. The germline V gene encodes CDR1 MNHEY and CDR2 SMNVEV (reference sequence). The CDR3 has 14 amino acids. The CDR3 nucleotides are TGTGCCAGCAGTTCCCTACCCCGACGGGGGATGGCGTTCTTC. Translated: CASSSLPRRGMAFF.

CDR3 in amino acids: CASSKVQGRANEKLFF. In DNA, the CDR3 is TGTGCCAGCAGCAAGGTCCAGGGGAGGGCTAATGAAAAACTGTTTTTT. The rearrangement links TRBV21-1 to TRBJ1-4. TRBV21-1 is a pseudogene locus. The CDR3 spans 16 residues.

This clone was detected once. The V gene is TRBV14, the J gene TRBJ1-1; D unclear. This CDR3 is built from 15 residues. Germline CDR1 is SGHDN and CDR2 is FVKESK. V lost 4 bases, J lost 4 bases, and 16 bases lay in between. This chain's CDR3 is CASSPTRGWGTEAFF. CDR3 sequence (DNA): TGTGCCAGCAGCCCCACTCGGGGATGGGGCACTGAAGCTTTCTTT.

V and J are TRBV19 and TRBJ1-2; TRBD1 matches 9 bases. There are 13 residues in the CDR3. Per germline, CDR1 LNHDA and CDR2 SQIVND (reference sequence). V trimming: 6 bases; J trimming: 7 bases; junction bases outside the gene matches: 6. The CDR3 here is CASRTGGSGGYTF. As DNA, the CDR3 is TGTGCCAGTAGGACAGGGGGAAGCGGTGGCTACACCTTC.

This clone was found a few times. The rearrangement uses TRBV28 and TRBJ1-1; perhaps TRBD1 as D (5 bases). The V end was cut by 2 bases, the J end by 0 bases, with 7 bases between. Germline V gene lookup returns CDR1 MDHEN and CDR2 SYDVKM. This CDR3 has 14 residues. CDR3 sequence reads: CASSLGALNTEAFF. The CDR3, as DNA: TGTGCCAGCAGTTTAGGGGCACTGAACACTGAAGCTTTCTTT.

J is TRBJ1-1 and V is TRBV6-5, with TRBD1 as a possible D gene (6 bases). V lost 0 bases, J lost 0 bases, and 8 bases lay in between. The CDR3 loop spans 15 amino acids. Germline V gene data show CDR1 as MNHEY and CDR2 as SVGAGI. The DNA of the CDR3 is TGTGCCAGCAGTTACTCGGGGGCGATGAACACTGAAGCTTTCTTT. This gives the protein CASSYSGAMNTEAFF.

The rearrangement uses TRBV28 and TRBJ2-7; 10 positions agree with TRBD1. CDR1 and CDR2 (germline): MDHEN, SYDVKM. V lost 7 bases, J lost 0 bases, and 9 bases stayed unmatched. CDR3 length: 16 residues. The DNA of the CDR3 is TGTGCCAGCACCGGACAGGGGGGACTGGGCTCCTACGAGCAGTACTTC. It is translated as CASTGQGGLGSYEQYF. Full variable domain (missing parts from reference TRBV28 and TRBJ2-7): DVKVTQSSRYLVKRTGEKVFLECVQDMDHENMFWYRQDPGLGLRLIYFSYDVKMKEKGDIPEGYSVSREKKERFSLILESASTNQTSMYLCASTGQGGLGSYEQYFGPGTRLTVT.

The J gene is TRBJ2-3, the V gene TRBV12-5; TRBD2 matches at 12 bases. The germline CDR1 and CDR2 sequences are LGHNT and FRNRAP. CDR3 length equals 14 residues. After removal of 5 bases from V and 7 bases from J, the junction contained 4 bases not matched to a gene. This CDR3 reads CASGASGRENTQYF. CDR3 bases: TGTGCTAGTGGTGCTAGCGGGAGGGAAAATACGCAGTATTTT.

The genes are TRBV6-6 and TRBJ2-2, with D possibly being TRBD1 (5 bases). Germline lookup yields CDR1 MNHNY and CDR2 SVGAGI (reference sequence). The CDR3 contains 15 residues. Trimming took off 5 bases at V and 4 bases at J, with 14 bases between the two ends. DNA of the CDR3: TGTGCCAGCAGTCATCTCCAGGGTGGCACCGGGGAGCTGTTTTTT. This codes for CASSHLQGGTGELFF.

This chain links TRBV7-9 with TRBJ2-5; D is possibly TRBD2 (5 bases). The CDR3 covers 13 residues. Trimming removed 5 bases at V and 7 bases at J, with 14 bases between. Germline lookup yields CDR1 SEHNR and CDR2 FQNEAQ (reference sequence). CDR3 amino acids: CASSRGEGVTQYF. CDR3 DNA sequence: TGTGCCAGCAGCAGAGGAGAGGGCGTGACCCAGTACTTC.

This chain links TRBV25-1 with TRBJ1-4; 7 positions agree with TRBD1. The CDR3 totals 14 residues. V gave up 4 bases and J gave up 7 bases; unmatched junction bases: 6. Germline V lookup: CDR1 MGHDK, CDR2 SYGVNS. CDR3 residues: CASSVTGSGEKLFF. The CDR3 coding sequence is TGTGCCAGCAGTGTGACAGGGTCTGGTGAAAAACTGTTTTTT. Variable domain in full (rest from reference TRBV25-1 and TRBJ1-4): EADIYQTPRYLVIGTGKKITLECSQTMGHDKMYWYQQDPGMELHLIHYSYGVNSTEKGDLSSESTVSRIRTEHFPLTLESARPSHTSQYLCASSVTGSGEKLFFGSGTQLSVL.

In its sample, this clone ranks as medium-sized (0.01 to 0.1%). The chain combines TRBV5-6 with TRBJ2-7, with 8 bases lining up with TRBD2. Germline CDR1 SGHDT, CDR2 YYEEEE. V was pared by 3 bases and J by 2 bases, with 13 bases of the junction left unmatched. The length of the CDR3 is 17 residues. CDR3 region: CASSSKPPPGGTYEQYF. CDR3 nucleotide sequence: TGTGCCAGCAGCTCCAAACCCCCCCCGGGAGGGACCTACGAGCAGTACTTC.

J is TRBJ1-5 and V is TRBV2; D gene ambiguous. CDR3 length equals 17 residues. Per the germline V gene, CDR1 is SNHLY and CDR2 is FYNNEI. The germline V and J ends were trimmed by 2 bases and 6 bases, with 20 bases remaining between them. DNA for the CDR3: TGTGCCAGCAGTGAAACCCGGGCTGCGGGGAAGGGTCAGCCCCAGCATTTT. Amino acid sequence: CASSETRAAGKGQPQHF.

The chain joins TRBV6-1 to TRBJ1-5; D is possibly TRBD1 (6 bases). V lost 7 bases to trimming and J lost 4 bases, with 14 bases between them. CDR3 length: 14 residues. Germline CDR1 and CDR2: MNHNS and SASEGT. This CDR3 reads CASKRDTMNQPQHF. CDR3 nucleotides: TGTGCCAGCAAGCGGGACACAATGAATCAGCCCCAGCATTTT.

The rearrangement uses TRBV5-1 and TRBJ2-7; weak D call: TRBD2 (5 bases). V lost 4 bases and J 2 bases, leaving 13 bases between the germline ends. Germline V gives CDR1 SGHRS, CDR2 YFSETQ. The CDR3 extends over 14 amino acids. The CDR3, as DNA: TGCGCCAGCAGCCGGGGAGTGATCGCCTACGAGCAGTACTTC. The encoded protein is CASSRGVIAYEQYF.

The CDR3 spells CASSNGGRAEAFF. The CDR3 DNA sequence: TGTGCCAGCAGCAACGGCGGGCGGGCTGAAGCTTTCTTT. This chain links TRBV11-3 with TRBJ1-1; unclear D gene. The length of the CDR3 is 13 residues. The germline V gene encodes CDR1 SGHNT and CDR2 YENEEA. V shed 5 bases and J shed 6 bases, with 13 bases lying between them.

This sequence joins TRBV4-3 and TRBJ2-7; TRBD2 matches at 10 bases. The trim removed 0 bases at V and 2 bases at J, leaving 4 bases unmatched. CDR1 is LGHNA, CDR2 YSLEER, per germline. The CDR3 consists of 16 residues. The CDR3 is CASSQDWTSGTYEQYF. CDR3 sequence (DNA): TGCGCCAGCAGCCAAGATTGGACTAGCGGAACCTACGAGCAGTACTTC.